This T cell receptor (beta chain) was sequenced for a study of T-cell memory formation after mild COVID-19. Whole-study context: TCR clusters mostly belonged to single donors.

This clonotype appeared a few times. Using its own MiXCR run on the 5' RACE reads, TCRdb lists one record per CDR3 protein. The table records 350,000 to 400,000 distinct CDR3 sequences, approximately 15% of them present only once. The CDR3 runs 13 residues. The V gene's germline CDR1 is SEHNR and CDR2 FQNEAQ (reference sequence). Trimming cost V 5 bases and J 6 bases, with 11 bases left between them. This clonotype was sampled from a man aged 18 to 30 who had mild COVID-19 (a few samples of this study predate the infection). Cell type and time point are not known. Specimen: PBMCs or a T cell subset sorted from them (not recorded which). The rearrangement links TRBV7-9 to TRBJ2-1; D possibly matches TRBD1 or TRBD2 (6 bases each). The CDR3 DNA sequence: TGTGCCAGCAGCGACCGGGGGCCCAATGAGCAGTTCTTC. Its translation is CASSDRGPNEQFF.